This TCR beta chain was identified during a study of PD-1 blockade in classical Hodgkin lymphoma (dated by TCRdb to 2020 to 2021). Context from the whole study: Nivolumab dosing was 3 mg/kg intravenously every 2 weeks, continuing until either disease progression or unacceptable toxicity. A peripheral blood immune signature of response to PD-1 blockade in classical Hodgkin lymphoma was defined using TCR beta sequencing and CyTOF.

The Qiagen DNeasy kit was used to extract genomic DNA from unsorted PBMCs and from the negatively selected CD4+ and CD8+ fractions. TCR beta CDR3 regions were amplified by immunoSEQ multiplex PCR using primers annealing to V and J segments. A synthetic immune receptor repertoire was used to minimize amplification bias, and remaining bias was computationally removed after sequencing. The paper's processing steps were these. Custom Python scripts were used to quantify repertoire diversity as the Shannon entropy index. The unsorted, CD4+ and CD8+ repertoires were each analyzed separately, with the exception of combined analyses, where CD4+ and CD8+ sequences were merged in silico. A clone counted as expanded when the clone's frequency after treatment rose at least 2-fold relative to C1D1, and clones undetected at baseline were given a pseudocount of 0.5. Clones with 0 or 1 copy at C1D1 were defined as singleton clones, while clones with 2 or more copies were defined as non-singleton clones. Clones expanded in unsorted samples were annotated as CD4+, CD8+ or unknown by matching protein sequences in sorted samples from the same patient. Diversity changes from C1D1 to C4D1 were tested in paired samples using Wilcoxon tests. TCRdb holds this immuneACCESS table with in-frame rearrangements only. Some clones are missing; in checked studies, unresolved V genes explain under half, and the rest has no known cause. V, J and clone size derive from that table, while D and trimming were established from the DNA sequence. Counted in this sample were roughly 100,000 clones; approximately 94% of them appeared once. The ten most abundant clones make up roughly 1.9% of the sample.

The time point label, as the study defines it: cycle 4 day 1 (C4D1), after less than seven weeks of nivolumab. All trial patients had relapsed after autologous stem cell transplantation, with cohorts A, B and C differing in prior brentuximab vedotin exposure. The trial cohort comprised some 60 patients with relapsed/refractory classical Hodgkin lymphoma whose best overall responses were complete response, partial response or progressive disease. Single-agent nivolumab was administered to trial patients in the multi-cohort phase II CheckMate 205 trial. Best overall response was determined by an independent review committee according to the 2007 International Working Group response criteria. Trial PBMCs were collected immediately before nivolumab initiation (C1D1) and during therapy at cycle 2 day 1 and cycle 4 day 1. Peripheral blood was collected in 8 mL Vacutainer Cell Preparation Tubes, from which PBMCs were isolated by centrifugation and then cryopreserved.

Findings and caveats that apply to the study as a whole: Baseline TCR diversity was reported to be lower in newly diagnosed patients than in healthy donors, and even lower in relapsed/refractory patients. Lower diversity was observed in patients in whom nivolumab was started less than 1 year after ASCT, and these patients were excluded from later analyses so that confounding by immune reconstitution would be avoided. By C4D1, a significant rise was seen in CD4+ TCR diversity but not in CD8+ TCR diversity (p=0.0027 vs p=0.16), and the rise was most apparent among complete responders (p=0.02). The study covered only a single clinical trial cohort, and the causes of the repertoire differences, possibly disease activity or prior therapy, were still not defined. Trial patients with a complete response had baseline diversity similar to that of newly diagnosed patients, while partial responders and progressors had significantly lower diversity.

The CDR3 runs 14 residues from the cysteine to the phenylalanine. Of the read, only the CDR3 DNA is kept; its 42 bases are in frame from base 1. Reading the germline V gene gives CDR1 MNHEY and CDR2 SVGAGI. At the junction V is shortened by 4 bases and J by 6 bases, with 13 bases in between. About this clone: It has no known antigen specificity. No much larger clonotype is one base removed from it; base qualities were not supplied.

Here the sequenced sample was peripheral blood mononuclear cells (PBMCs), taken before the fourth cycle of nivolumab. This chain joins TRBV6-5 to TRBJ1-5, with TRBD1 perhaps the D gene, on 6 matching bases. The receptor's source is a human donor with classical Hodgkin lymphoma. In nucleotide form, the sequence is TGTGCCAGCAGTTTCCGCAGGGGCGGTCAGCCCCAGCATTTT. This codes for CASSFRRGGQPQHF.